What follows describes a single T cell receptor beta chain. The data originate from a study of control samples from healthy donors and cancer patients. CDR1 and CDR2 from the germline V gene are LGHDT and YNNKEL (reference sequence). Trimming took 4 bases from V and 3 from J; bases not matched to a gene: 2. The CDR3 length is 15 residues. Profiling relied on immunoSEQ multiplex PCR, and the TCRdb table lists in-frame clones only, not all of them. The repertoire consists of around 140,000 clones, with approximately 94% occurring once and the leading ten covering under 15%. The clonotype originates from a middle-aged man in good health. This chain connects TRBV3-1 (or the pseudogene TRBV3-2) to TRBJ2-1; 11 bases line up with TRBD2. What was sequenced was blood. CDR3 sequence: CASSPTSGGYNEQFF. CDR3 bases: TGTGCCAGCAGCCCCACTAGCGGGGGCTACAATGAGCAGTTCTTC.